A single sample gave rise to the 18 T cell receptor beta chains below, sequenced in a study of blood T cell repertoires in COVID-19. Libraries were prepared by immunoSEQ multiplex PCR; TCRdb keeps only in-frame clonotypes and omits some of them. The table shows roughly 160,000 clones, with more than 85% occurring only once. Sequencing was done on a sample of peripheral blood. Every receptor here comes from a young man with acute or convalescent COVID-19.

V is TRBV6-5 and J is TRBJ2-3, with 7 bases identical to TRBD1. CDR1 MNHEY and CDR2 SVGAGI come from the germline V gene. Unmatched junction bases numbered 8, after V lost 3 bases and J lost 5 bases. The length of the CDR3 is 15 residues. For the CDR3, the DNA is TGTGCCAGCAGTTATAGTGGACAGGCGTTAGATACGCAGTATTTT. Amino acids: CASSYSGQALDTQYF.

This chain links TRBV5-1 with TRBJ1-4; TRBD1 agrees at 9 bases. The V segment lost 2 bases and the J segment 8 bases; nucleotides outside the gene matches: 7. Looked up from germline, CDR1 is SGHRS and CDR2 is YFSETQ. This CDR3 is built from 15 residues. This chain's CDR3 is CASSFRQGVGEKLFF. In DNA form, the CDR3 reads TGCGCCAGCAGCTTCCGACAGGGGGTTGGGGAAAAACTGTTTTTT.

V is TRBV5-1 and J is TRBJ1-2; 7 nucleotides match TRBD1. Trimming cost V 0 bases and J 1 base; bases outside gene matches: 6. This CDR3 spans 16 amino acids. CDR1 and CDR2 (germline): SGHRS, YFSETQ. The CDR3 nucleotides are TGCGCCAGCAGCTTGGGGACAGGAGCGTTTAACTATGGCTACACCTTC. Encoded protein: CASSLGTGAFNYGYTF.

The J gene is TRBJ2-7, the V gene TRBV7-6; 8 bases match TRBD2. With V trimmed by 5 bases and J by 0 bases, 6 bases remained unmatched. Germline lookup yields CDR1 SGHVS and CDR2 FNYEAQ. The CDR3 spans 15 residues. This CDR3 reads CASSPLAGGSYEQYF. For the CDR3, the DNA is TGTGCCAGCAGCCCTCTCGCGGGGGGCTCCTACGAGCAGTACTTC.

This clone appeared a few times. The chain uses TRBV7-6 and TRBJ1-4; D is unclear. Germline lookup yields CDR1 SGHVS and CDR2 FNYEAQ. The CDR3 length is 15 residues. Trimming shortened V by 9 bases and J by 8 bases, and 22 bases separated the two germline ends. As DNA, the CDR3 is TGTGCCAGAATAGTCGAGGGAACGGAGAAAGAAAAACTGTTTTTT. Its protein is CARIVEGTEKEKLFF.

This sequence joins TRBV6-5 and TRBJ1-6, with D perhaps TRBD1 (5 bases). Looked up from germline, CDR1 is MNHEY and CDR2 is SVGAGI. The CDR3 contains 13 residues. Trimming pared 7 bases from V and 5 bases from J, leaving 9 bases between. The DNA of the CDR3 is TGTGCCAGCAAACAGGATCATAATTCACCCCTCCACTTT. It yields the protein CASKQDHNSPLHF.

This clone was observed a few times. The chain has TRBV6-4 and TRBJ1-6; D is ambiguous. CDR3 size: 14 residues. The germline V and J ends were trimmed by 2 bases and 7 bases, with 9 bases remaining between them. The V gene's germline CDR1 is MRHNA and CDR2 SNTAGT. The CDR3 DNA is TGTGCCAGCAGTGACGGCGGAACGAATTCACCCCTCCACTTT. Translating gives CASSDGGTNSPLHF.

This chain joins TRBV3-1 (or the pseudogene TRBV3-2) and TRBJ1-4, with 11 positions matching TRBD1. J was trimmed by 3 bases and V by 4 bases; bases with no gene match: 4. The CDR3 spans 16 residues. Germline V gene sequence: CDR1 LGHDT, CDR2 YNNKEL (reference sequence). CDR3 sequence: CASSPGQGGSNEKLFF. The CDR3 coding sequence is TGTGCCAGCAGCCCGGGACAGGGGGGATCTAATGAAAAACTGTTTTTT.

V gene TRBV6-1 combines with J gene TRBJ1-4; 7 positions match TRBD1. Trimming removed 4 bases from V and 0 bases from J; junction bases left unmatched: 8. This CDR3 has 17 amino acids. Germline V CDR1 and CDR2: MNHNS, SASEGT. CDR3 DNA sequence: TGTGCCAGCAGTGGAAGGGGGCGGTCCTCAACTAATGAAAAACTGTTTTTT. It yields the protein CASSGRGRSSTNEKLFF.

CDR3 loop: CASSAIVGTDTQYF. The DNA for the CDR3 is TGTGCCAGCAGCGCGATTGTGGGCACAGATACGCAGTATTTT. This chain connects TRBV6-5 to TRBJ2-3; D unresolved. Germline CDR1 MNHEY, CDR2 SVGAGI. Trimming left V 6 bases short and J 1 base short, with 11 bases between. CDR3 length: 14 amino acids.

The chain joins TRBV15 to TRBJ1-2; TRBD1 is a possible D gene (5 bases). Trimming took 5 bases from V and 4 from J, leaving 17 bases between them. CDR1 and CDR2 from the germline V gene are LNHNV and YYDKDF (reference sequence). This CDR3 has 15 amino acids. In DNA, the CDR3 is TGTGCCACCAGCCTGGCGAGAGGCGGGGGCTATGGCTACACCTTC. This codes for CATSLARGGGYGYTF. Together with reference TRBV15 and TRBJ1-2, the CDR3 gives the full variable domain: DAMVIQNPRYQVTQFGKPVTLSCSQTLNHNVMYWYQQKSSQAPKLLFHYYDKDFNNEADTPDNFQSRRPNTSFCFLDIRSPGLGDTAMYLCATSLARGGGYGYTFGSGTRLTVV.

This chain links TRBV4-1 with TRBJ2-4; 16 bases agree with TRBD2. Losses at the gene ends were 2 bases for V and 1 base for J; bases not matched to a gene: 14. In germline, CDR1 is MGHRA, CDR2 YSYEKL. CDR3 size: 22 residues. The CDR3 DNA reads as TGCGCCAGCAGCCAAACAGCCCCGGGACTAGCGGGGGGGCGGGTGGCCAAAAACATTCAGTACTTC. Its protein product is CASSQTAPGLAGGRVAKNIQYF.

V and J are TRBV30 and TRBJ2-1, with TRBD1 as a possible D gene (6 bases). The CDR3 consists of 14 residues. Germline CDR1 reads GTSNPN; CDR2 reads SVGIG (reference sequence). V was pared by 2 bases and J by 5 bases, with 13 bases between. The CDR3 loop reads CAWSLGRGHNEQFF. CDR3 coding DNA: TGTGCCTGGAGTTTAGGCAGGGGCCACAATGAGCAGTTCTTC.

This clone showed up just once. The CDR3 protein is CASSTQGSSYEQYV. The CDR3 nucleotides read TGTGCCAGCAGCACACAGGGGAGCTCCTACGAGCAGTACGTC. V usage is TRBV2 and J usage is TRBJ2-7; 7 bases match TRBD1. With V trimmed by 6 bases and J by 0 bases, 5 bases remained unmatched. In germline, CDR1 is SNHLY, CDR2 FYNNEI. This CDR3 is 14 amino acids long.

For this clone: Other DNA sequences in this sample translate to the same CDR3. The rearrangement joins TRBV19 to TRBJ1-1; D perhaps matches TRBD1 (5 bases). V was trimmed by 3 bases and J by 3 bases, leaving 8 bases between them. Per the germline V gene, CDR1 is LNHDA and CDR2 is SQIVND (reference sequence). The CDR3 has 13 residues. The CDR3 region is CASSIGGDTEAFF. CDR3 nucleotide sequence: TGTGCCAGTAGTATCGGGGGGGACACTGAAGCTTTCTTT.

This rearrangement joins TRBV15 to TRBJ2-5; possibly TRBD1 for D (5 bases). Germline loops: CDR1 LNHNV, CDR2 YYDKDF (reference sequence). The CDR3 covers 14 residues. V gave up 0 bases and J gave up 3 bases, with 8 bases separating them. In DNA, the CDR3 is TGTGCCACCAGCAGAGATCAGGGCGAAGAGACCCAGTACTTC. It specifies CATSRDQGEETQYF.

J is TRBJ1-2 and V is TRBV19; D remains unclear. Germline V gene lookup returns CDR1 LNHDA and CDR2 SQIVND (reference sequence). V gave up 3 bases and J gave up 8 bases, with 16 bases separating them. The length of the CDR3 is 14 residues. CDR3 nucleotides: TGTGCCAGTAGTATTGGACTTCCGTTGAGCGGCTACACCTTC. Translation gives CASSIGLPLSGYTF.

The chain combines TRBV29-1 with TRBJ1-3, with 9 positions matching TRBD1. The CDR3 extends over 15 amino acids. CDR1 and CDR2 from the germline V gene are SQVTM and ANQGSEA. V shed 1 base, J shed 5 bases, and the junction held 6 bases outside the gene matches. CDR3: CSVEVGTGKRNTIYF. The CDR3 nucleotides read TGCAGCGTTGAAGTTGGGACAGGGAAGCGAAACACCATATATTTT.